Listed below are T cell receptor beta chains from one sample, sequenced in a study of OX40 agonist ivuxolimab in advanced cancers. Generated by immunoSEQ multiplex PCR, the TCRdb table keeps only in-frame clones and is missing some. The sample shows 30,000 to 35,000 clones, roughly 84% of them seen only once. The input for sequencing was CD4+ or CD8+ T cells sorted from blood, taken in a trial of the OX40 agonist ivuxolimab. The receptor set was obtained from an adult with an advanced solid tumor such as melanoma, head and neck, liver or kidney cancer. Each CDR3 is given with its conserved first and last residue. The D gene is left open where the match is weak. Part of the rows lack a size; the others show once, few, many or a class for expanded clones.

clone_size	j_call	d_call	v_call	cdr3_aa	cdr3_nt
-	TRBJ2-2	TRBD2	TRBV11-2	CASSLVAGGLTGELFF	TGTGCCAGCAGCTTAGTAGCGGGAGGGCTCACCGGGGAGCTGTTTTTT
-	TRBJ2-3	TRBD1	TRBV5-6	CASSLQTGVADTQYF	TGTGCCAGCAGCTTGCAGACAGGGGTGGCAGATACGCAGTATTTT
-	TRBJ2-5	TRBD2	TRBV7-8	CASSKGTSGGQETQYF	TGTGCCAGCAGCAAGGGGACTAGCGGGGGGCAAGAGACCCAGTACTTC
-	TRBJ1-4	-	TRBV7-2	CASSLQAQAEKLFF	TGTGCCAGCAGCTTACAGGCACAGGCTGAAAAACTGTTTTTT
-	TRBJ2-2	-	TRBV25-1	CASTEGPGKRKVTGELFF	TGTGCCAGCACTGAAGGGCCGGGGAAAAGGAAAGTCACCGGGGAGCTGTTTTTT
once	TRBJ1-1	-	TRBV25-1	CASRSQTGSTEAFF	TGTGCCAGCAGATCACAAACAGGGAGCACTGAAGCTTTCTTT
-	TRBJ2-3	TRBD1	TRBV5-6	CASSPGTGRPDTQYF	TGTGCCAGCAGCCCCGGGACAGGTAGGCCAGATACGCAGTATTTT
-	TRBJ2-3	TRBD1	TRBV20-1	CSAGTGGQYF	TGCAGTGCTGGGACAGGGGGGCAGTATTTT
-	TRBJ1-1	-	TRBV5-1	CASSLEGAQEEAFF	TGCGCCAGCAGCTTGGAAGGGGCACAGGAAGAAGCTTTCTTT
-	TRBJ2-5	TRBD1	TRBV29-1	CSVLGDRETQYF	TGCAGCGTTCTAGGGGACAGAGAGACCCAGTACTTC
-	TRBJ2-5	-	TRBV7-2	CASSLTGGLGETQYF	TGTGCCAGCAGCTTAACTGGGGGGTTGGGTGAGACCCAGTACTTC
-	TRBJ2-7	-	TRBV27	CASSLIGQSYEQYF	TGTGCCAGCAGCTTAATCGGACAGTCCTACGAGCAGTACTTC
-	TRBJ1-5	-	TRBV2	CASKQDPGPGNQPQHF	TGTGCCAGCAAACAAGACCCGGGACCTGGGAATCAGCCCCAGCATTTT
-	TRBJ1-1	-	TRBV7-8	CASSFDPHTEAFF	TGTGCCAGCAGCTTTGACCCGCACACTGAAGCTTTCTTT
-	TRBJ1-6	-	TRBV6-5	CASSDRWSNSPLHF	TGTGCCAGCAGCGACAGGTGGAGTAATTCACCCCTCCACTTT
-	TRBJ2-3	TRBD2	TRBV27	CASSLSLAGGLNTQYF	TGTGCCAGCAGTTTATCTTTAGCGGGAGGCTTGAATACGCAGTATTTT
-	TRBJ1-1	-	TRBV6-5	CASSWETGTNTEAFF	TGTGCCAGCAGTTGGGAGACGGGGACGAACACTGAAGCTTTCTTT
-	TRBJ2-4	TRBD2	TRBV5-5	CASSFIAGMVAKNIQYF	TGTGCCAGCAGCTTTATAGCGGGGATGGTGGCCAAAAACATTCAGTACTTC
-	TRBJ2-4	TRBD1	TRBV28	CASSLIGTGQYRENIQYF	TGTGCCAGCAGTTTAATTGGGACAGGGCAGTACCGGGAGAACATTCAGTACTTC
-	TRBJ2-7	-	TRBV2	CASSVEQGAPYEQYF	TGTGCCAGCAGTGTTGAACAGGGAGCCCCCTACGAGCAGTACTTC
-	TRBJ2-7	-	TRBV29-1	CSVLVGGSYEQYF	TGCAGCGTTTTGGTTGGGGGCTCCTACGAGCAGTACTTC
-	TRBJ1-6	-	TRBV5-4	CASSPREGGSYNSPLHF	TGTGCCAGCAGCCCCCGGGAGGGAGGATCCTATAATTCACCCCTCCACTTT
-	TRBJ2-7	-	TRBV7-2	CASSPRSRPPYEQYF	TGTGCCAGCAGCCCCCGGAGCAGGCCCCCCTACGAGCAGTACTTC
-	TRBJ2-5	TRBD1	TRBV6-6	CASRPGTAFQETQYF	TGTGCCAGCAGGCCCGGGACAGCCTTCCAAGAGACCCAGTACTTC
-	TRBJ1-4	-	TRBV11-2	CASGHRETEKLFF	TGTGCCAGCGGCCACAGGGAGACGGAAAAACTGTTTTTT
-	TRBJ1-3	-	TRBV5-1	CASSLGLDSGSGNTIYF	TGCGCCAGCAGCTTGGGCTTGGACAGTGGCTCTGGAAACACCATATATTTT
-	TRBJ1-3	TRBD1	TRBV6-5	CASRGQATSGNTIYF	TGTGCCAGCAGAGGACAGGCAACCTCTGGAAACACCATATATTTT
-	TRBJ2-2	-	TRBV2	CASSEVPGVGELFF	TGTGCCAGCAGTGAAGTCCCGGGGGTCGGGGAGCTGTTTTTT
-	TRBJ2-3	-	TRBV28	CASSSAGTANTDTQYF	TGTGCCAGCAGTTCCGCGGGGACAGCTAACACAGATACGCAGTATTTT
-	TRBJ1-1	-	TRBV20-1	CGEVTNTEAFF	TGCGGGGAGGTCACCAACACTGAAGCTTTCTTT
-	TRBJ2-2	-	TRBV30	CAWRPISTGELFF	TGTGCCTGGAGGCCGATAAGCACCGGGGAGCTGTTTTTT
-	TRBJ2-3	-	TRBV21-1	CASSVEEGLTDTQYF	TGTGCCAGCAGCGTAGAGGAGGGTCTCACAGATACGCAGTATTTT
-	TRBJ1-1	TRBD1	TRBV5-4	CASSATGDREAFF	TGTGCCAGCAGCGCTACAGGGGACAGGGAAGCTTTCTTT
-	TRBJ1-2	-	TRBV18	CASSPRQLNYGYTF	TGTGCCAGCTCACCAAGACAGTTGAACTATGGCTACACCTTC
-	TRBJ2-6	TRBD1	TRBV28	CASSPAPGTGVKAGANVLTF	TGTGCCAGCAGTCCCGCCCCCGGGACAGGGGTAAAGGCTGGGGCCAACGTCCTGACTTTC
-	TRBJ1-5	-	TRBV6-6	CASSYSGWEIQPQHF	TGTGCCAGCAGTTACTCCGGGTGGGAAATTCAGCCCCAGCATTTT
-	TRBJ1-4	TRBD1	TRBV18	CASSGTVNEKLFF	TGTGCCAGCTCCGGGACAGTTAATGAAAAACTGTTTTTT
-	TRBJ2-3	TRBD2	TRBV28	CASRFTSGSPDTQYF	TGTGCCAGCAGATTTACTAGCGGGAGTCCAGATACGCAGTATTTT
few	TRBJ1-4	-	TRBV29-1	CSVDSPGGGEKLFF	TGCAGCGTTGACTCCCCGGGAGGGGGTGAAAAACTGTTTTTT
-	TRBJ2-1	TRBD2	TRBV11-2	CASSLESRGASYNEQFF	TGTGCCAGCAGCTTAGAGTCGCGGGGGGCTTCATACAATGAGCAGTTCTTC
-	TRBJ1-1	TRBD1	TRBV11-2	CASSLDRGFTEAFF	TGTGCCAGCAGCCTCGACAGGGGGTTTACTGAAGCTTTCTTT